Here is one T cell receptor beta chain with its context. V gave up 6 bases and J gave up 6 bases; unmatched junction bases: 7. CDR1 and CDR2 (germline): SEHNR, FQNEAQ (reference sequence). The CDR3 spans 13 residues. The data are from a study of cytomegalovirus exposure and HLA in healthy donors. A multiplex PCR was run with 60 Vbeta primers and 13 Jbeta primers. The table came from immunoSEQ multiplex PCR; TCRdb's copy has only in-frame clones and leaves some out. The sample lists roughly 80,000 clones, roughly 75% occurring once. The receptor was derived from a woman between 40 and 55 years old in good health and CMV-seronegative. Sequencing input: PBMCs. V usage is TRBV7-9 and J usage is TRBJ1-1; 7 bases fit TRBD1. The CDR3 nucleotides read TGTGCCAGCAGTCCCGACAGGGCCGCTGAAGCTTTCTTT. It encodes CASSPDRAAEAFF.